This entry lists 10 T cell receptor beta chains sequenced from one sample in a study of monozygotic twins with inflammatory bowel disease. For each CDR3 protein, TCRdb gives one entry from its re-call of the 5' RACE reads, without DNA. In total, the table holds a few hundred thousand distinct CDR3 sequences. Sequencing was done on a sample of blood. The source is a human donor with ulcerative colitis or Crohn's disease, or a healthy co-twin of an affected twin (not recorded which).

This rearrangement joins TRBV5-1 to TRBJ2-5; the D gene TCRdb calls, TRBD2, cannot be checked with no DNA. This CDR3 region has 14 residues. Germline V CDR1 and CDR2: SGHRS, YFSETQ. The CDR3 reads CASSPAGYGETQYF.

This chain links TRBV11-2 with TRBJ2-2; TCRdb lists TRBD2, though no DNA is available to test this call. The CDR3 is made up of 17 amino acids. The V gene's germline CDR1 is SGHAT and CDR2 FQNNGV. CDR3 loop: CASSLKSGEGNTGELFF.

The V gene is TRBV5-1, the J gene TRBJ2-7; lacking DNA, the TRBD1 call made by TCRdb goes unchecked. The CDR3 length is 16 residues. The V gene's germline CDR1 is SGHRS and CDR2 YFSETQ. CDR3 protein: CASSATIPGHGNEQYF.

The chain combines TRBV12-3 or TRBV12-4 with TRBJ1-3; the TCRdb D gene call, TRBD1, has no DNA to confirm it. This CDR3 contains 16 residues. CDR3 loop: CASKVGQGRIGNTIYF.

V gene TRBV4-2 combines with J gene TRBJ2-3; the TRBD2 assignment by TCRdb is unverifiable without DNA. There are 13 residues in the CDR3. CDR1 is LGHNA and CDR2 is YNFKEQ in the germline V gene. This CDR3 is CASSPPRIDTQYF.

The gene calls are TRBV12-3 or TRBV12-4 and TRBJ2-7; checking the TCRdb D call of TRBD2 is not possible without DNA. This CDR3 spans 18 amino acids. CDR3 residues: CASSSGLAGRTLPYEQYF.

This chain joins TRBV20-1 and TRBJ2-5; the TCRdb call, TRBD1, lacks DNA for checking. CDR3 length equals 14 residues. Looked up from germline, CDR1 is DFQATT and CDR2 is SNEGSKA (reference sequence). CDR3 sequence: CSAFDRFGQETQYF.

The gene calls are TRBV7-3 and TRBJ2-1; TCRdb's D gene call, TRBD2, goes unchecked for lack of DNA. The length of the CDR3 is 15 residues. CDR1 and CDR2 (germline): SGHTA, FQGTGA. This CDR3 is CASSPDSSRDNEQFF.

V is TRBV6-5 and J is TRBJ2-1; the TCRdb call, TRBD2, lacks DNA for checking. The CDR3 length is 13 residues. Germline CDR1 and CDR2: MNHEY and SVGAGI. This CDR3 reads CASRVGLYNEQFF.

The V and J genes are TRBV28 and TRBJ2-5; TCRdb calls TRBD1, which cannot be checked without DNA. The length of the CDR3 is 15 residues. The V gene's germline CDR1 is MDHEN and CDR2 SYDVKM. CDR3 protein: CASSWAGGNQETQYF.